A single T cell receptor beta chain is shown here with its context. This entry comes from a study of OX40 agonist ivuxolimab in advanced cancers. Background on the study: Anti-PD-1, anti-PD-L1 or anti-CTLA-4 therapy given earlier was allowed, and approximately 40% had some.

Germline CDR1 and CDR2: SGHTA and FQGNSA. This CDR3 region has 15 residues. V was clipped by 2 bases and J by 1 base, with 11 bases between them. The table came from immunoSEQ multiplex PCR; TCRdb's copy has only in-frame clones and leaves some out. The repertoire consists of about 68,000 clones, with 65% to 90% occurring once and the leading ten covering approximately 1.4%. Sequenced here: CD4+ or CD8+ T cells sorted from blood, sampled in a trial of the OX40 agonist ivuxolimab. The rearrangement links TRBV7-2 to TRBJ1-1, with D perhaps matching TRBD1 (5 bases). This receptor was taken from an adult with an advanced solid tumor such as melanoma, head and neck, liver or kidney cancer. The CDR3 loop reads CASSLIRAQNTEAFF. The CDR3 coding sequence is TGTGCCAGCAGCTTAATCAGGGCCCAGAACACTGAAGCTTTCTTT.